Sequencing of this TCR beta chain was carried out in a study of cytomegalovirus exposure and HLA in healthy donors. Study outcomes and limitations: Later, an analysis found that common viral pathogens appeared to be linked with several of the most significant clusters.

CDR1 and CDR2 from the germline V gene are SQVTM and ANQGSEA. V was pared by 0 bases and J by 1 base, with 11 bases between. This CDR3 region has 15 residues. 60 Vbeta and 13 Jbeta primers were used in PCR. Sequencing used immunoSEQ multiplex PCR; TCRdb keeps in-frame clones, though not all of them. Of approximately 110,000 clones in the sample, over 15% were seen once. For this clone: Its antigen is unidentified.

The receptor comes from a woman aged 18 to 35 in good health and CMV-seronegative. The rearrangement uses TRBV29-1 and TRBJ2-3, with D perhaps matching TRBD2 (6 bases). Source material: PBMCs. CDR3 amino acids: CSVEDSGGGTDTQYF. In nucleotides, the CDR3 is TGCAGCGTTGAAGATTCCGGGGGAGGCACAGATACGCAGTATTTT.